This entry lists 21 T cell receptor beta chains sequenced from one sample in a study of beta chain features in type 1 diabetes (dated by TCRdb to 2017 to 2018). Library preparation was by the immunoSEQ multiplex PCR assay. The High Capacity cDNA Reverse Transcription Kit was used to reverse transcribe all of the isolated RNA, meaning that expressed TCRB transcripts were what got sequenced. Imported from immuneACCESS, the table was reduced by TCRdb to in-frame sequences with V and J called. These copies leave out some clones; in studies compared against another copy, an unresolved V gene accounts for under half, and the cause of the remainder is not known. In this sample the table shows about 900,000 clones, 15% to 20% of which occur a single time. Together, the top ten hold about 0.02% of the sample. The specimen was naive CD4+ T cells from blood. The cell subset or site label for this specimen denotes: true naive CD4+ T cells. These TCRs come from a woman aged 18-29 years in good health.

The chain employs TRBV4-2 and TRBJ1-5; no reliable D call. Per germline, CDR1 LGHNA and CDR2 YNFKEQ. CDR3 length: 13 amino acids. Trimming left V 4 bases short and J 5 bases short, with 9 bases between. The CDR3 protein is CASSPTSHQPQHF. DNA for the CDR3: TGTGCCAGCAGCCCAACTTCGCATCAGCCCCAGCATTTT.

This clone was counted between two and nine times. The chain joins TRBV28 to TRBJ2-7; TRBD2 matches 7 bases. After removal of 5 bases from V and 0 bases from J, the junction contained 10 bases not matched to a gene. The germline V gene encodes CDR1 MDHEN and CDR2 SYDVKM. The CDR3 contains 16 residues. DNA of the CDR3: TGTGCCAGCAGTCTCTCAACAGCGGGATTCTCCTACGAGCAGTACTTC. Residues: CASSLSTAGFSYEQYF.

This clone was seen only a few times. The chain is built from TRBV2 and TRBJ1-2; 7 bases line up with TRBD1. CDR1 and CDR2 (germline): SNHLY, FYNNEI. The CDR3 spans 11 residues. Trimming at V came to 5 bases and at J to 8 bases, leaving 2 bases not matched to a gene. As DNA, the CDR3 is TGTGCCAGCAGTCCGGACAGGGGCTACACCTTC. Protein product: CASSPDRGYTF.

V and J are TRBV6-6 and TRBJ1-1, with D uncertain. V lost 7 bases and J lost 5, with 8 bases in between. Per germline, CDR1 MNHNY and CDR2 SVGAGI (reference sequence). The CDR3 length is 11 residues. CDR3 DNA sequence: TGTGCCAGCACCCCCGGTACTGAAGCTTTCTTT. Translation: CASTPGTEAFF.

This chain connects TRBV5-6 to TRBJ1-5, with TRBD1 as a possible D gene (5 bases). This CDR3 region has 14 residues. V was trimmed by 1 base and J by 6 bases, leaving 11 bases between them. Germline V gene lookup returns CDR1 SGHDT and CDR2 YYEEEE. Here the CDR3 reads CASSLSGDPQPQHF. The CDR3 DNA is TGTGCCAGCAGCTTGAGCGGGGACCCTCAGCCCCAGCATTTT.

This clone was counted a few times. DNA of the CDR3: TGCGCCAGCAGCTTCCGTGGGAGGATGGAAAAAAACATTCAGTACTTC. Its translation: CASSFRGRMEKNIQYF. The rearrangement uses TRBV5-1 and TRBJ2-4; D is perhaps TRBD2 (6 bases). The V gene's germline CDR1 is SGHRS and CDR2 YFSETQ. This CDR3 is 16 amino acids long. Trimming left V 2 bases short and J 4 bases short, with 16 bases between.

Worth noting for this clone: Within the sample, other DNA sequences also encode this same CDR3. This chain links TRBV4-3 with TRBJ2-7; the match to TRBD2 covers 10 bases. The germline V gene has CDR1 LGHNA and CDR2 YSLEER. The CDR3 spans 15 residues. With V trimmed by 1 base and J by 2 bases, 2 bases remained unmatched. This chain's CDR3 is CASSQGLAGAYEQYF. The CDR3 region has the DNA TGCGCCAGCAGCCAAGGGCTAGCGGGGGCCTACGAGCAGTACTTC.

This clone was seen a few times. The chain links TRBV14 to TRBJ2-6, with 7 bases identical to TRBD1. Trimming removed 4 bases from V and 0 bases from J; junction bases left unmatched: 12. The CDR3 has 19 amino acids. The V gene's germline CDR1 is SGHDN and CDR2 FVKESK. The CDR3 DNA reads as TGTGCCAGCAGCCCGTTACTACAGGGGTTGTCCTCTGGGGCCAACGTCCTGACTTTC. Protein sequence: CASSPLLQGLSSGANVLTF.

With respect to this clone: Other DNA sequences in the sample encode the same CDR3. In nucleotides, the CDR3 is TGTGCCAGCAGCTTAACGGGGGGCGATGGCTACACCTTC. This sequence encodes CASSLTGGDGYTF. This chain connects TRBV7-2 to TRBJ1-2; tentative D call: TRBD1 (6 bases). Germline V gene data show CDR1 as SGHTA and CDR2 as FQGNSA. The CDR3 spans 13 residues. The V end lost 2 bases, the J end lost 6 bases, and 10 bases lay between the germline ends.

The rearrangement links TRBV25-1 to TRBJ1-4, with TRBD1 matching 10 bases. J lost 0 bases, V lost 2 bases, and 3 bases had no gene match. The CDR3 totals 17 residues. Germline V gene sequence: CDR1 MGHDK, CDR2 SYGVNS. CDR3 DNA: TGTGCCAGCAGTGAAGGGACAGGGGCTGCAACTAATGAAAAACTGTTTTTT. Its protein product is CASSEGTGAATNEKLFF.

This clone was seen more than once but under ten times. The chain joins TRBV7-3 to TRBJ2-3; a possible D gene is TRBD2 (6 bases). Germline V gene sequence: CDR1 SGHTA, CDR2 FQGTGA. CDR3 size: 15 residues. V was shortened by 5 bases and J by 2 bases, with 14 bases between the two germline ends. The chain's CDR3 is CASSISGLHTDTQYF. The CDR3 region has the DNA TGTGCCAGCAGCATAAGCGGGTTGCACACAGATACGCAGTATTTT.

This clone was found a few times. This chain joins TRBV9 and TRBJ1-1, with D possibly TRBD1 on 6 matching bases. The V end lost 4 bases, the J end lost 4 bases, and 14 bases lay between the germline ends. Germline CDR1 and CDR2: SGDLS and YYNGEE. The CDR3 sequence is 14 residues long. CDR3 region: CASSIQGSGTEAFF. DNA for the CDR3: TGTGCCAGCAGCATTCAGGGGTCGGGCACTGAAGCTTTCTTT.

V and J are TRBV2 and TRBJ1-2; 8 positions agree with TRBD1. Germline CDR1 is SNHLY and CDR2 is FYNNEI. There are 13 residues in the CDR3. J lost 0 bases, V lost 9 bases, and 3 bases had no gene match. CDR3 DNA: TGTGCCAGGGCGGACAGGGCTAACTATGGCTACACCTTC. Translating it yields CARADRANYGYTF.

This chain uses TRBV18 with TRBJ1-1; no reliable D call. The V and J ends lost 3 bases and 8 bases respectively, with 10 bases between them. The germline V gene has CDR1 KGHSH and CDR2 LQKENI. This CDR3 has 12 amino acids. The CDR3 reads CASSPMREEAFF. The CDR3 nucleotides read TGTGCCAGCTCACCTATGCGGGAGGAAGCTTTCTTT. Looking up the rest from reference TRBV18 and TRBJ1-1 gives the full variable domain: NAGVMQNPRHLVRRRGQEARLRCSPMKGHSHVYWYRQLPEEGLKFMVYLQKENIIDESGMPKERFSAEFPKEGPSILRIQQVVRGDSAAYFCASSPMREEAFFGQGTRLTVV.

The V and J genes are TRBV5-1 and TRBJ2-1, with 13 bases aligning to TRBD2. The CDR3 sequence is 13 residues long. Germline V CDR1 and CDR2: SGHRS, YFSETQ. V lost 4 bases and J lost 15; bases outside the gene matches: 7. The CDR3 spells CASSQGLAGQGFF. CDR3 nucleotide sequence: TGCGCCAGCAGCCAGGGACTAGCGGGACAAGGGTTCTTC. The full variable domain, in which reference TRBV5-1 and TRBJ2-1 provide the parts outside the CDR3, is KAGVTQTPRYLIKTRGQQVTLSCSPISGHRSVSWYQQTPGQGLQFLFEYFSETQRNKGNFPGRFSGRQFSNSRSEMNVSTLELGDSALYLCASSQGLAGQGFFGPGTRLTVL.

The rearrangement uses TRBV19 and TRBJ2-7, with no clear D. The CDR3 is 14 residues long. In germline, CDR1 is LNHDA, CDR2 SQIVND (reference sequence). V was shortened by 1 base and J by 5 bases, with 12 bases between the two germline ends. CDR3 region: CASSIVWAMDEQYF. The CDR3 DNA sequence: TGTGCCAGTAGTATAGTCTGGGCAATGGACGAGCAGTACTTC.

In the case of this clone: Other DNA sequences in this specimen translate into the identical CDR3. V is TRBV20-1 and J is TRBJ2-1; possibly TRBD2 for D (5 bases). Trimming left V 6 bases short and J 4 bases short, with 7 bases between. The CDR3 extends over 11 amino acids. Germline values: CDR1 DFQATT, CDR2 SNEGSKA (reference sequence). In DNA, the CDR3 is TGCAGTGCGAGGGATTACAATGAGCAGTTCTTC. Its translation: CSARDYNEQFF.

J is TRBJ2-3 and V is TRBV25-1; D gene uncertain. CDR1 is MGHDK, CDR2 SYGVNS, per germline. Between the trimmed V and J ends, which lost 5 bases and 1 base, there was a span of 13 bases. The CDR3 extends over 15 amino acids. The CDR3 sequence: CASSPVVEGTDTQYF. CDR3 nucleotides: TGTGCCAGCAGTCCGGTGGTCGAGGGCACAGATACGCAGTATTTT.

This clone appeared a few times. The CDR3 loop is CASSFFGSGVQHGGYTF. DNA for the CDR3: TGTGCCAGCAGTTTCTTTGGTAGTGGGGTACAGCATGGTGGCTACACCTTC. The chain is built from TRBV27 and TRBJ1-2; no definite D call. The CDR3 runs 17 residues. V gave up 3 bases and J gave up 7 bases, with 24 bases separating them. CDR1 MNHEY and CDR2 SMNVEV come from the germline V gene (reference sequence).

V and J are TRBV29-1 and TRBJ2-1, with D unresolved. The CDR3 is 11 amino acids. V shed 1 base and J shed 13 bases, with 11 bases lying between them. CDR1 is SQVTM, CDR2 ANQGSEA, per germline. DNA for the CDR3: TGCAGCGTTGAAGCGTACGCACTTCAGTTCTTC. This encodes CSVEAYALQFF.

Regarding this clone: The germline gene is not matched at one end of the junction; a read error may be the cause. The V gene is TRBV7-9, the J gene TRBJ2-7; D unresolved. The length of the CDR3 is 13 residues. Germline V gives CDR1 SEHNR, CDR2 FQNEAQ (reference sequence). CDR3 coding DNA: TGTGCCAGCAGCCAAATAGAGGTAGCCTACCGACTCTTC. Translated: CASSQIEVAYRLF.